This entry lists 24 T cell receptor beta chains sequenced from one sample in a study (TCRdb year 2016). Library method: RT-PCR. Sequencing instrument: Illumina MiSeq. TCRdb reprocessing: public reads trimmed at Q25 with fastp, clones called with MiXCR, in-frame beta chains kept. Rows with a matching CDR3 protein are joined into one entry that keeps the most common DNA and genes. This sample lists hundreds of thousands of distinct CDR3 sequences; approximately 14% were detected once. The ten largest clones add up to 3.6% of the sample. Sequenced: memory CD4+ T cells from blood. These TCRs come from a female donor in good health, serving as a healthy control.

This clonotype was detected only a few times. This sequence joins TRBV24-1 and TRBJ1-2, with unresolved D. The germline V and J ends were trimmed by 2 bases and 4 bases, with 10 bases remaining between them. Germline V gene sequence: CDR1 KGHDR, CDR2 SFDVKD. The CDR3 runs 14 residues. The CDR3 DNA sequence: TGTGCCACCAGTGATTCGTATCTGACCTATGGCTACACCTTC. Encoded protein: CATSDSYLTYGYTF.

This clonotype was seen repeatedly, ten times or more. The rearrangement joins TRBV12-3 or TRBV12-4 to TRBJ2-7, with TRBD2 matching over 14 bases. The CDR3 totals 15 residues. The ends lost 6 bases at V and 6 bases at J; junction bases unmatched: 7. This chain's CDR3 is CASRRPGLAGAEQYF. In nucleotides, the CDR3 is TGTGCCAGCAGACGCCCGGGACTAGCGGGAGCCGAGCAGTACTTC.

This clonotype has at least ten counts. The chain carries TRBV29-1 and TRBJ2-3; perhaps TRBD1 as D (6 bases). This CDR3 region has 13 residues. CDR1 is SQVTM, CDR2 ANQGSEA, per germline. V was trimmed by 7 bases and J by 2 bases, leaving 13 bases between them. Here the CDR3 reads CSGGQVPTDTQYF. Written as DNA, the CDR3 is TGCAGCGGGGGGCAGGTCCCCACAGATACGCAGTATTTT.

The chain links TRBV24-1 to TRBJ1-5; D call uncertain. Trimming removed 9 bases from V and 0 bases from J, with 11 bases in between. The germline V gene has CDR1 KGHDR and CDR2 SFDVKD. There are 14 residues in the CDR3. This CDR3 reads CATQRFPSNQPQHF. The CDR3 coding sequence is TGTGCCACCCAGAGGTTCCCTAGCAATCAGCCCCAGCATTTT.

The J gene is TRBJ2-7, the V gene TRBV24-1; D gene unclear. The CDR3 loop spans 13 amino acids. Trimming pared 7 bases from V and 0 bases from J, leaving 9 bases between. Per germline, CDR1 KGHDR and CDR2 SFDVKD. The CDR3 loop reads CATRGYSSYEQYF. DNA for the CDR3: TGTGCCACCAGGGGGTATAGCTCCTACGAGCAGTACTTC.

This sequence joins TRBV20-1 and TRBJ1-2, with a possible D match to TRBD1 (6 bases). V lost 7 bases and J lost 8, with 14 bases in between. The germline CDR1 and CDR2 sequences are DFQATT and SNEGSKA (reference sequence). This CDR3 is 11 amino acids long. CDR3 loop: CSGYRDGGYTF. The CDR3, as DNA: TGCAGTGGCTACAGGGATGGGGGCTACACCTTC.

The rearrangement uses TRBV7-3 and TRBJ1-5, with a possible D match to TRBD1 (6 bases). The CDR3 covers 13 residues. Germline V CDR1 and CDR2: SGHTA, FQGTGA. V was pared by 6 bases and J by 5 bases, with 11 bases between. In DNA form, the CDR3 reads TGTGCCAGCAGTACTAACAGGGATCAGCCCCAGCATTTT. It specifies CASSTNRDQPQHF.

This clonotype has just a few counts. This rearrangement joins TRBV7-9 to TRBJ2-5; 8 bases are shared with TRBD2. CDR1 and CDR2 from the germline V gene are SEHNR and FQNEAQ (reference sequence). The CDR3 sequence is 16 residues long. Losses at the gene ends were 2 bases for V and 1 base for J; bases not matched to a gene: 6. In DNA form, the CDR3 reads TGTGCCAGCAGCTTATTAGCGGGGCGCATCCAAGAGACCCAGTACTTC. It translates to CASSLLAGRIQETQYF.

The chain links TRBV6-2 or TRBV6-3 to TRBJ2-2, with a weak D call TRBD2 (6 bases). Germline V gives CDR1 MNHEY, CDR2 SVGEGT. The length of the CDR3 is 13 residues. V lost 10 bases and J lost 7, with 16 bases in between. The CDR3 here is CATSGTFLGELFF. DNA of the CDR3: TGTGCCACGTCCGGGACTTTCCTCGGGGAGCTGTTTTTT.

This rearrangement joins TRBV29-1 to TRBJ2-7, with a tentative D call TRBD2 (6 bases). The CDR3 runs 14 residues. Germline CDR1 and CDR2: SQVTM and ANQGSEA. Trimming pared 4 bases from V and 6 bases from J, leaving 19 bases between. The CDR3 coding sequence is TGCAGCGTTGGCAGGCGGGGCCCGGTGGGCGAGCAGTACTTC. Its protein product is CSVGRRGPVGEQYF.

The rearrangement joins TRBV12-3 or TRBV12-4 to TRBJ2-3, with TRBD2 matching 11 bases. The ends lost 7 bases at V and 3 bases at J; junction bases unmatched: 9. This CDR3 is built from 16 residues. CDR3 amino acids: CASTRLAGGLTDTQYF. Written as DNA, the CDR3 is TGTGCCAGCACTCGCCTAGCGGGGGGTTTAACAGATACGCAGTATTTT.

This chain connects TRBV12-3 or TRBV12-4 to TRBJ1-5, with D hard to call. This CDR3 is 13 amino acids long. Between the trimmed V and J ends, which lost 3 bases and 5 bases, there was a span of 8 bases. DNA for the CDR3: TGTGCCAGCAGTTTCAAGTTCTATCAGCCCCAGCATTTT. Translated, it gives CASSFKFYQPQHF.

The CDR3 here is CASSQTGDPLNEQFF. Written as DNA, the CDR3 is TGCGCCAGCAGCCAAACAGGGGACCCACTTAATGAGCAGTTCTTC. The gene calls are TRBV4-1 and TRBJ2-1; 7 bases map to TRBD1. Looked up from germline, CDR1 is MGHRA and CDR2 is YSYEKL. The junction had 8 bases not matched to a gene; V was cut back by 2 bases and J by 7 bases. The CDR3 totals 15 residues.

The chain is built from TRBV12-3 or TRBV12-4 and TRBJ1-5, with TRBD1 matching over 7 bases. V was clipped by 5 bases and J by 6 bases; unmatched bases: 1. The length of the CDR3 is 12 residues. Written as DNA, the CDR3 is TGTGCCAGCAGTCAGGGGGGTCAGCCCCAGCATTTT. The encoded protein is CASSQGGQPQHF.

The sample holds a few counts of this clonotype. The V gene is TRBV10-2, the J gene TRBJ2-1; unclear D gene. V lost 6 bases, J lost 8 bases, and 8 bases lay in between. The CDR3 is 11 residues long. Germline values: CDR1 WSHSY, CDR2 SAAADI. In DNA form, the CDR3 reads TGCGCCAGCAGAAGCTATGATGAGCAGTTCTTC. Protein product: CASRSYDEQFF.

The J gene is TRBJ2-7, the V gene TRBV29-1; unclear D gene. Per germline, CDR1 SQVTM and CDR2 ANQGSEA. CDR3 length: 14 amino acids. Trimming cost V 7 bases and J 6 bases, with 22 bases left between them. CDR3 in amino acids: CSDRLRPGGSEQYF. CDR3 DNA: TGCAGCGATAGACTTCGCCCCGGCGGATCCGAGCAGTACTTC.

This clonotype has just a few counts. The chain combines TRBV20-1 with TRBJ2-1, with 7 positions matching TRBD2. The length of the CDR3 is 14 residues. V shed 7 bases, J shed 4 bases, and the junction held 10 bases outside the gene matches. The germline CDR1 and CDR2 sequences are DFQATT and SNEGSKA (reference sequence). CDR3 sequence (DNA): TGCAGTGTTGAGAGCGGGGCCGGGTACAATGAGCAGTTCTTC. Translated: CSVESGAGYNEQFF.

This clonotype was seen a handful of times. This chain connects TRBV7-9 to TRBJ2-3, with a possible D match to TRBD2 (6 bases). V gave up 0 bases and J gave up 4 bases, with 11 bases separating them. The CDR3 extends over 15 amino acids. Germline V gives CDR1 SEHNR, CDR2 FQNEAQ (reference sequence). CDR3 nucleotide sequence: TGTGCCAGCAGCTTAGCGCGGGGACTCGCAGATACGCAGTATTTT. Translation: CASSLARGLADTQYF.

This clonotype was seen a few times. The gene calls are TRBV3-1 and TRBJ2-7; 8 nucleotides match TRBD2. Trimming removed 4 bases from V and 0 bases from J; junction bases left unmatched: 8. The CDR3 covers 16 residues. Germline CDR1 reads LGHDT; CDR2 reads YNNKEL (reference sequence). The CDR3: CASSRGSGTSSYEQYF. CDR3 nucleotides: TGTGCCAGCAGCCGGGGTAGCGGGACGAGCTCCTACGAGCAGTACTTC.

The V and J genes are TRBV20-1 and TRBJ1-1, with D possibly matching TRBD1 (5 bases). In germline, CDR1 is DFQATT, CDR2 SNEGSKA (reference sequence). CDR3 size: 12 residues. The V end was cut by 7 bases, the J end by 1 base, with 10 bases between. CDR3 in DNA: TGCAGTGTTTCCCAGGGGAACACTGAAGCTTTCTTT. It codes for CSVSQGNTEAFF.

This clonotype has ten or more counts. The V and J genes are TRBV7-8 and TRBJ2-5, with D perhaps matching TRBD1 (5 bases). Germline V CDR1 and CDR2: SGHVS, FQNEAQ. The V end was cut by 5 bases, the J end by 1 base, with 11 bases between. The CDR3 is 14 residues long. In DNA form, the CDR3 reads TGTGCCAGCAGCCCAGACAGTTTCCAAGAGACCCAGTACTTC. Translated: CASSPDSFQETQYF.

This chain connects TRBV27 to TRBJ2-2; 7 bases are shared with TRBD2. Losses at the gene ends were 6 bases for V and 2 bases for J; bases not matched to a gene: 3. Per germline, CDR1 MNHEY and CDR2 SMNVEV (reference sequence). CDR3 length: 14 residues. The CDR3 nucleotides read TGTGCCAGCAGCCGGGGGGACAACACCGGGGAGCTGTTTTTT. Its translation: CASSRGDNTGELFF.

The chain has TRBV10-3 and TRBJ2-6, with D unclear. This CDR3 is built from 14 residues. V gave up 3 bases and J gave up 0 bases, with 3 bases separating them. The germline CDR1 and CDR2 sequences are ENHRY and SYGVKD. CDR3 in DNA: TGTGCCATCAGTGACAGCTCTGGGGCCAACGTCCTGACTTTC. Protein product: CAISDSSGANVLTF.

This clonotype was observed many times. The chain uses TRBV6-5 and TRBJ2-5, with a weak D call TRBD1 (6 bases). The CDR3 has 13 amino acids. Trimming removed 5 bases at V and 4 bases at J, with 11 bases between. Germline CDR1 is MNHEY and CDR2 is SVGAGI. The CDR3 DNA is TGTGCCAGCAGTAGGACAGTTGGAGAGACCCAGTACTTC. Amino acid sequence: CASSRTVGETQYF.